This T cell receptor (beta chain) was identified in a study of T cell repertoires in cytomegalovirus infection (dated by TCRdb to the late 2010s). Turning to the overall study: Because public TCR beta signatures pointed to carriage of CMV infection together with the matching HLA type, the HLA type of each donor mattered for the analysis. Overall study results and their limits: In both this cohort and an independent cohort of a few hundred donors, the cumulative frequency of public TCR beta family members distinguished carriers of CMV infection plus the relevant HLA type. The ex vivo response was dominated by HLA-C-restricted CMV-specific TCR beta clonotypes, which also provided the single most frequent clonotype in two of eight donors.

Trimming costs V 1 base and J 2 bases, and their ends lie 4 bases apart. The CDR3, cysteine through phenylalanine, is 13 amino acids long. This entry keeps only the CDR3 DNA: 39 bases, framed from base 1. Sequencer: Illumina HiSeq 1500. TCRdb trimmed the raw reads at Q25, called clones with MiXCR and kept productive beta chains. For every CDR3 protein sequence, its rows merge into one entry that carries the most common genes and DNA. The sample has 200,000 or so distinct CDR3 sequences on record, roughly 27% of them singletons. Approximately 30% of the sample belongs to the ten largest clones. This clonotype has more than one count but fewer than ten. Its antigen is currently not known. The sample holds no much larger clone one base away, and base qualities are not on file.

The rearrangement joined TRBV12-3 or TRBV12-4 to TRBJ2-3, with the D gene not clear enough to name. Sequencing was performed on PBMCs. This clonotype was sampled from a human donor in good health (CMV status not recorded). Some clones in this sample may be carry-over from other donors' samples. The CDR3 reads as follows: CASSLGDTDTQYF. The sequence in DNA is TGTGCCAGCAGTTTAGGCGACACAGATACGCAGTATTTT.